This T cell receptor beta chain was sequenced for a study of blood T cell repertoires in COVID-19. Turning to the study itself: The United States, Italy and Spain supplied acute and convalescent COVID-19 samples. PBMCs, B-cell-depleted T cells, or T cells were the source of the cDNA or gDNA that made up the material.

The CDR3 runs 13 residues. Trimming took 3 bases from V and 6 from J, leaving 8 bases between them. CDR1 is LNHNV, CDR2 YYDKDF, per germline (reference sequence). Assay: immunoSEQ multiplex PCR; the TCRdb copy retains only in-frame clones and omits some. Of fewer than 400,000 clones listed, roughly 85% are singletons. The sequenced material came from peripheral blood. This TCR came from a woman between 18 and 29 years old with acute or convalescent COVID-19. V is TRBV15 and J is TRBJ1-4, with D unclear. For the CDR3, the DNA is TGTGCCACCAGCAGGTCTTCGGATGAAAAACTGTTTTTT. Amino acid sequence: CATSRSSDEKLFF.